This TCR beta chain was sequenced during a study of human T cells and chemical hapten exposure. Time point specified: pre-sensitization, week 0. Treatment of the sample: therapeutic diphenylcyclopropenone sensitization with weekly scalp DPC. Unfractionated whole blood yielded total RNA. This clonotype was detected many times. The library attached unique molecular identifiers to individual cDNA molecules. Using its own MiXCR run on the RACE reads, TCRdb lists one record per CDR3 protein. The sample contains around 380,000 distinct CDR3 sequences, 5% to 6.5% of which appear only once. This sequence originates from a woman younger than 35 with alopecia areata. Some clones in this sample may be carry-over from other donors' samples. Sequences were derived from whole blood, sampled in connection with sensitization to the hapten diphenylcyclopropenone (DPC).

The CDR3 nucleotides are TGTGCCAGCTCAACGTACACAGGGGGCGCGACGGGCTACACCTTC. Translation: CASSTYTGGATGYTF. The chain combines TRBV18 with TRBJ1-2, with 9 positions matching TRBD1. The length of the CDR3 is 15 residues. Germline V gene data show CDR1 as KGHSH and CDR2 as LQKENI. The trim removed 5 bases at V and 8 bases at J, leaving 12 bases unmatched.